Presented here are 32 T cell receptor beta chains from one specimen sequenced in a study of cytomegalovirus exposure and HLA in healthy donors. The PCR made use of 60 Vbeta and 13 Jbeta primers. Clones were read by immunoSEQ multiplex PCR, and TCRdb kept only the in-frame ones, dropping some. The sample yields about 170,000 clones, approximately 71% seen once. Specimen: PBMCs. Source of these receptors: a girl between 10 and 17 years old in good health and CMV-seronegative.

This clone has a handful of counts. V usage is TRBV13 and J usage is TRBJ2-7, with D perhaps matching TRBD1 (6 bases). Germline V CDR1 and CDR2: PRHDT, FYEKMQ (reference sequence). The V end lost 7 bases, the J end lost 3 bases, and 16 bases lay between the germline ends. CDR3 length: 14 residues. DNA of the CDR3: TGTGCCAGCAAGAACGCAACAGGGATCTACGAGCAGTACTTC. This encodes CASKNATGIYEQYF.

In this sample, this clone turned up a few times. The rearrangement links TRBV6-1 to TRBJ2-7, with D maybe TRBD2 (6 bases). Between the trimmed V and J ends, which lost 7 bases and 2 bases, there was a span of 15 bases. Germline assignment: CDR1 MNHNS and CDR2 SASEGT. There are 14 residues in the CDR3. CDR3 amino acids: CASIPLEGPYEQYF. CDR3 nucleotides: TGTGCCAGCATCCCTCTGGAGGGACCCTACGAGCAGTACTTC.

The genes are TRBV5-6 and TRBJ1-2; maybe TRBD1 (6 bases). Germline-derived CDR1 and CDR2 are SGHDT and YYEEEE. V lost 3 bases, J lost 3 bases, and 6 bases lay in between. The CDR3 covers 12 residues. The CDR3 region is CASSSGDYGYTF. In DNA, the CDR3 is TGTGCCAGCAGCTCAGGGGACTATGGCTACACCTTC.

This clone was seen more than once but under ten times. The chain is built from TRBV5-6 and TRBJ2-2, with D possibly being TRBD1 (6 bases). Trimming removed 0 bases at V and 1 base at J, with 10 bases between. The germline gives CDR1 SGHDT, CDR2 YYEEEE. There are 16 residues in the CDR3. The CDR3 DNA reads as TGTGCCAGCAGCTTGGTGGGGACATTGAACACCGGGGAGCTGTTTTTT. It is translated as CASSLVGTLNTGELFF.

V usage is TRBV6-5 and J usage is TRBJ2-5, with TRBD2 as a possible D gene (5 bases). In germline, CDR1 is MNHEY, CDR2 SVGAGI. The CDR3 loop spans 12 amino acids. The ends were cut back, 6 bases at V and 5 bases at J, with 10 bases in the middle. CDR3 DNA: TGTGCCAGCAGCGGGGATAGGGAGACCCAGTACTTC. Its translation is CASSGDRETQYF.

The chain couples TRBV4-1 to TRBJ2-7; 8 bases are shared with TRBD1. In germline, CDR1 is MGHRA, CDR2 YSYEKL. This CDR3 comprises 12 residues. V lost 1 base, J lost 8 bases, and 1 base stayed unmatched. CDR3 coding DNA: TGCGCCAGCAGCCAAGGACAGGGGCAGCAGTACTTC. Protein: CASSQGQGQQYF.

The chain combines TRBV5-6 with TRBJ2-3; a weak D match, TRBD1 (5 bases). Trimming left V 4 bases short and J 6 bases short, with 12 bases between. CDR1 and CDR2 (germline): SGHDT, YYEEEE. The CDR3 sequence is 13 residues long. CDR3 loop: CASSNRQRDTQYF. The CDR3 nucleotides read TGTGCCAGCAGCAATCGACAGAGGGATACGCAGTATTTT.

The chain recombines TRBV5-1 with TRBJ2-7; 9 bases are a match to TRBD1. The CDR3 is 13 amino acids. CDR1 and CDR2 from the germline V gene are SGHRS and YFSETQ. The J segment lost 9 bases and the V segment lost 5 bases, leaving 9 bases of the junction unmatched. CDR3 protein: CASREGTGTGQYF. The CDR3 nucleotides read TGCGCCAGCAGGGAAGGGACAGGGACGGGGCAGTACTTC.

The CDR3 bases are TGTGCCTGGAGTGTACTAGGGAAGCCCAATAATTCACCCCTCCACTTT. Residues: CAWSVLGKPNNSPLHF. The chain is built from TRBV30 and TRBJ1-6; D not resolved. The CDR3 runs 16 residues. Trimming pared 0 bases from V and 5 bases from J, leaving 14 bases between. Germline values: CDR1 GTSNPN, CDR2 SVGIG (reference sequence).

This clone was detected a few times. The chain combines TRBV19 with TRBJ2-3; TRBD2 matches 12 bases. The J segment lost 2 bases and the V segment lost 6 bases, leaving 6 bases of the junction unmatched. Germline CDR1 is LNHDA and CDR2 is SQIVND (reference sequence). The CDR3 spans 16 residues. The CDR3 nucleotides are TGTGCCAGTAGGGAAAGGACTAGCGGGGTCACAGATACGCAGTATTTT. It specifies CASRERTSGVTDTQYF.

Written as DNA, the CDR3 is TGCGCCAGCAGTCAATCTAGAGCGGGGAACACCTACGAGCAGTACTTC. Translated: CASSQSRAGNTYEQYF. The gene calls are TRBV23-1 and TRBJ2-7; 7 nucleotides line up with TRBD2. TRBV23-1 is labeled an ORF, and its function is uncertain. V shed 0 bases, J shed 2 bases, and the junction held 7 bases outside the gene matches. The CDR3 runs 16 residues.

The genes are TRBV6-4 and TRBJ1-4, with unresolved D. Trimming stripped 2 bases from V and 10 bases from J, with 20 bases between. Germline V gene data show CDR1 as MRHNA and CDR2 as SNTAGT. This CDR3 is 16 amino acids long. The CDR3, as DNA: TGTGCCAGCAGTGACCCTTTATCCGGATGTAGCGTAAAACTGTTTTTT. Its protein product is CASSDPLSGCSVKLFF.

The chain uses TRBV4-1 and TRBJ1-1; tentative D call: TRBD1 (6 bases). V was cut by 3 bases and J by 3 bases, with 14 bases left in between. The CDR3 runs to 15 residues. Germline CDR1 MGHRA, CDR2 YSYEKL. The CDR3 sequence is CASSHLQGRDTEAFF. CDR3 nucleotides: TGCGCCAGCAGCCATCTACAGGGACGGGACACTGAAGCTTTCTTT.

The CDR3 spells CAWKTSGTNYNEQFF. For the CDR3, the DNA is TGTGCCTGGAAAACTAGCGGGACTAACTACAATGAGCAGTTCTTC. This chain joins TRBV30 and TRBJ2-1, with 10 bases matching TRBD2. V lost 4 bases to trimming and J lost 3 bases; unmatched junction nucleotides: 6. This CDR3 is 15 amino acids long. From germline, CDR1 is GTSNPN and CDR2 SVGIG (reference sequence). The whole variable domain, remainder taken from reference TRBV30 and TRBJ2-1, is SQTIHQWPATLVQPVGSPLSLECTVEGTSNPNLYWYRQAAGRGLQLLFYSVGIGQISSEVPQNLSASRPQDRQFILSSKKLLLSDSGFYLCAWKTSGTNYNEQFFGPGTRLTVL.

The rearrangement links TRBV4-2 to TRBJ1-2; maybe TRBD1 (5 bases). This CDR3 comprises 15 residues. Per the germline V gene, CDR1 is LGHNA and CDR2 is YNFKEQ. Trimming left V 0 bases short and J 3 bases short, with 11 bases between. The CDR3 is CASSQDDSSYYGYTF. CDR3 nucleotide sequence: TGTGCCAGCAGCCAAGATGACAGCTCATACTATGGCTACACCTTC.

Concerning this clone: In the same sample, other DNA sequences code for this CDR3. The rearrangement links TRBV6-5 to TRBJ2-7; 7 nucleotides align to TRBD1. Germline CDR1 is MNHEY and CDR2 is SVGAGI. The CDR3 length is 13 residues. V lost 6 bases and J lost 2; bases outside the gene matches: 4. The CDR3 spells CASSLGQTYEQYF. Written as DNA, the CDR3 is TGTGCCAGCAGCCTGGGACAGACCTACGAGCAGTACTTC.

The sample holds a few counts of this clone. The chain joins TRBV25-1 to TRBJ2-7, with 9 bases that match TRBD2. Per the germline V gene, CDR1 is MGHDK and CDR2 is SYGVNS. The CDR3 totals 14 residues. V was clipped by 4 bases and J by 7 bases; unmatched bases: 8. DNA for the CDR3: TGTGCCAGCAGTGTTCGGGGACTAGCACAGGAGCAGTACTTC. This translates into CASSVRGLAQEQYF.

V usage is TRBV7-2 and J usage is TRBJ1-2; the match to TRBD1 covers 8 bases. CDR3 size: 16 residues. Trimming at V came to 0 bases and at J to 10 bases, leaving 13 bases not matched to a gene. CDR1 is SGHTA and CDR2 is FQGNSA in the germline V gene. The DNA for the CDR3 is TGTGCCAGCAGCTTAGCACCAGTAGGGACAGGACTCGCCTACACCTTC. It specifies CASSLAPVGTGLAYTF.

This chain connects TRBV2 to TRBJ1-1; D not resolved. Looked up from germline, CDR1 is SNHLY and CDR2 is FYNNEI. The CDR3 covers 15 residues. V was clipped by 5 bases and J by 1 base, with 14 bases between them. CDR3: CASSYYTLTNTEAFF. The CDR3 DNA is TGTGCCAGCAGTTATTATACCCTAACGAACACTGAAGCTTTCTTT.

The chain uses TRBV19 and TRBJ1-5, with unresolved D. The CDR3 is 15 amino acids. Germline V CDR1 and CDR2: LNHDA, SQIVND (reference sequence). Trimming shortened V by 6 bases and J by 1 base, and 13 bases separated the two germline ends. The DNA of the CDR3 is TGTGCCAGTAGCCAACTAGGCGGGAGCAATCAGCCCCAGCATTTT. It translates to CASSQLGGSNQPQHF.

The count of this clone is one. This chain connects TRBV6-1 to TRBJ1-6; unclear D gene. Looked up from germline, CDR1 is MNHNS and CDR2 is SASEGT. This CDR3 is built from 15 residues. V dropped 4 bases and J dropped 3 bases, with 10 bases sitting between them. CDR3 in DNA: TGTGCCAGCAGTGGACTCCCGAGCTATAATTCACCCCTCCACTTT. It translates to CASSGLPSYNSPLHF.

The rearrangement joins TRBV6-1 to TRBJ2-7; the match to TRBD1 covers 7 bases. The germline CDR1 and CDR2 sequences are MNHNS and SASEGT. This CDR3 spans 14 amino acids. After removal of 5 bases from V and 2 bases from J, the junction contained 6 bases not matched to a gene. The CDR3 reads CASSNTGAAYEQYF. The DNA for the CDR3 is TGTGCCAGCAGTAACACAGGGGCCGCCTACGAGCAGTACTTC.

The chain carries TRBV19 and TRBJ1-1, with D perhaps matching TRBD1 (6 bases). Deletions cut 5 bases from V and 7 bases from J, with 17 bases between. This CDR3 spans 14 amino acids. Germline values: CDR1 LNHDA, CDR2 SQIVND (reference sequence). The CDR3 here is CASSPPGQDFEAFF. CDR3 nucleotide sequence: TGTGCCAGTAGTCCCCCGGGACAAGACTTTGAAGCTTTCTTT.

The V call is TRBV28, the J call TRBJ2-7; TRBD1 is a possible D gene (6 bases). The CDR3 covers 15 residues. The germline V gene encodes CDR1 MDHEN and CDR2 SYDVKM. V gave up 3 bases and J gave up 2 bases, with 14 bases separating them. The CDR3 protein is CASSFGQGSTYEQYF. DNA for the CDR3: TGTGCCAGCAGTTTCGGGCAGGGGTCAACCTACGAGCAGTACTTC.

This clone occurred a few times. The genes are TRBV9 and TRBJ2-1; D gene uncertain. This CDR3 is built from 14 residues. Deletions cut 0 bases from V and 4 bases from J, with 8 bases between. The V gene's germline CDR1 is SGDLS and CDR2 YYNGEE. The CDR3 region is CASSVGATYNEQFF. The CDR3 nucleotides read TGTGCCAGCAGCGTAGGGGCAACTTACAATGAGCAGTTCTTC.

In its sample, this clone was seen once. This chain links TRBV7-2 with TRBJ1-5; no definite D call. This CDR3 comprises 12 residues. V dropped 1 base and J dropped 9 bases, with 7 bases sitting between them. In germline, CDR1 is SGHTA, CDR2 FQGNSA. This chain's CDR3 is CASSLDYRPQHF. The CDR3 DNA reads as TGTGCCAGCAGCTTAGATTATCGGCCCCAGCATTTT. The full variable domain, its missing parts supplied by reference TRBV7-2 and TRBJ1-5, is GAGVSQSPSNKVTEKGKDVELRCDPISGHTALYWYRQSLGQGLEFLIYFQGNSAPDKSGLPSDRFSAERTGGSVSTLTIQRTQQEDSAVYLCASSLDYRPQHFGDGTRLSIL.

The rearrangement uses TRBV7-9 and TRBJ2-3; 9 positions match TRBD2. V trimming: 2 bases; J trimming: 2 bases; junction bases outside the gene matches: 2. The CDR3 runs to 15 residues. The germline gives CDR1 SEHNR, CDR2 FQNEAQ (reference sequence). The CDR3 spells CASSLPSGVTDTQYF. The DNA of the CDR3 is TGTGCCAGCAGCTTACCTAGCGGGGTCACAGATACGCAGTATTTT.

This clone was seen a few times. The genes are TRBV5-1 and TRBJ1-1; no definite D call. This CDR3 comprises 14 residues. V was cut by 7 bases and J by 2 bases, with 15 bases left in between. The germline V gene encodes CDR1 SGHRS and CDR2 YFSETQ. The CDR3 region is CASSAWPDNTEAFF. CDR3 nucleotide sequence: TGCGCCAGCTCCGCTTGGCCAGATAACACTGAAGCTTTCTTT.

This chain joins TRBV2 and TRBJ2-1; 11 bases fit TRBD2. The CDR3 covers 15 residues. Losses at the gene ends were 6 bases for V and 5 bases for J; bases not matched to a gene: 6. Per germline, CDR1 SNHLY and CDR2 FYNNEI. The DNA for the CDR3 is TGTGCCAGCAGCGCAACTAGCGGGGGAAACAATGAGCAGTTCTTC. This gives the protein CASSATSGGNNEQFF.

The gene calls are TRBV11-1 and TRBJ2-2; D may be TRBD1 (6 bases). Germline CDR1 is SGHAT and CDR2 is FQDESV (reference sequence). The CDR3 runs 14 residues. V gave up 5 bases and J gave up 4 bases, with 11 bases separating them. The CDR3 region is CASSPRGSTGELFF. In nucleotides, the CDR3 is TGTGCCAGCAGCCCAAGGGGGTCCACCGGGGAGCTGTTTTTT.

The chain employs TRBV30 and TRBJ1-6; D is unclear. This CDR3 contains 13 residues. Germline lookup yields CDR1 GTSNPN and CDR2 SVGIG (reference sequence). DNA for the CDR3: TGTGCGTCGGCGGGAGAGTTTAATTCACCCCTCCACTTT. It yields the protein CASAGEFNSPLHF.

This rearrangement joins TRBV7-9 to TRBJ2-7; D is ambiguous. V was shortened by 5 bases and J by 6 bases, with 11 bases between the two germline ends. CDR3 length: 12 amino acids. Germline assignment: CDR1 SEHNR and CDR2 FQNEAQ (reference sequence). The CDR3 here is CASSPQRGEQYF. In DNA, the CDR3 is TGTGCCAGCAGCCCCCAGCGTGGCGAGCAGTACTTC.